The 27 T cell receptor beta chains given below trace back to one sample, sequenced in a study of cytomegalovirus exposure and HLA in healthy donors. The PCR contained 60 Vbeta and 13 Jbeta primers. Measured with immunoSEQ multiplex PCR; TCRdb has only the in-frame clones, and not every one. In the table there are 170,000 or so clones, 70% to 85% of which are singletons. The sequenced sample was PBMCs. These receptors all come from a man in his fifties or sixties in good health and CMV-seropositive.

The genes are TRBV30 and TRBJ2-3; TRBD2 is a possible D gene (5 bases). The V end lost 4 bases, the J end lost 3 bases, and 11 bases lay between the germline ends. Germline CDR1 GTSNPN, CDR2 SVGIG (reference sequence). The CDR3 is 13 amino acids. The CDR3 sequence: CAWNVGITDTQYF. Here the CDR3 DNA reads TGTGCCTGGAACGTCGGGATAACAGATACGCAGTATTTT.

The chain joins TRBV18 to TRBJ2-2; 9 positions match TRBD2. This CDR3 has 16 amino acids. Trimming at V came to 4 bases and at J to 4 bases, leaving 7 bases not matched to a gene. Germline loops: CDR1 KGHSH, CDR2 LQKENI. The CDR3 loop is CASSRGSGGSTGELFF. The CDR3 bases are TGTGCCAGCTCACGCGGTAGCGGGGGCAGCACCGGGGAGCTGTTTTTT.

The chain carries TRBV15 and TRBJ1-2, with a possible D match to TRBD1 (6 bases). Germline assignment: CDR1 LNHNV and CDR2 YYDKDF (reference sequence). The CDR3 covers 14 residues. Trimming removed 0 bases at V and 6 bases at J, with 11 bases between. CDR3 loop: CATSRDRAGDGYTF. CDR3 in DNA: TGTGCCACCAGCAGAGATAGGGCAGGGGATGGCTACACCTTC.

This rearrangement joins TRBV2 to TRBJ2-7; D call uncertain. V dropped 4 bases and J dropped 0 bases, with 10 bases sitting between them. CDR3 length equals 14 residues. Germline lookup yields CDR1 SNHLY and CDR2 FYNNEI. The CDR3 loop is CASSGRLSSYEQYF. Written as DNA, the CDR3 is TGTGCCAGCAGTGGTCGGTTAAGCTCCTACGAGCAGTACTTC.

This clone was seen a single time. The rearrangement joins TRBV10-2 to TRBJ1-4, with no clear D. In germline, CDR1 is WSHSY, CDR2 SAAADI. Trimming cost V 9 bases and J 6 bases, with 14 bases left between them. This CDR3 is 13 amino acids long. CDR3 sequence: CASTKGRDEKLFF. The CDR3 DNA follows: TGCGCCAGTACTAAAGGGAGGGATGAAAAACTGTTTTTT.

The chain carries TRBV30 and TRBJ2-1, with TRBD2 matching 9 bases. Germline CDR1 is GTSNPN and CDR2 is SVGIG (reference sequence). Trimming took 5 bases from V and 9 from J; bases not matched to a gene: 11. The CDR3 length is 14 residues. DNA for the CDR3: TGTGCCTGGGGAGTTAGCGGGAGTATGATTGAGCAGTTCTTC. Translating gives CAWGVSGSMIEQFF.

V gene TRBV27 combines with J gene TRBJ1-1, with 8 nucleotides matching TRBD1. Germline CDR1 and CDR2: MNHEY and SMNVEV (reference sequence). V gave up 6 bases and J gave up 7 bases; unmatched junction bases: 4. This CDR3 contains 12 residues. CDR3 nucleotide sequence: TGTGCCAGCAGGGACAGGGTGGGTGAAGCTTTCTTT. It codes for CASRDRVGEAFF.

This clone appeared once. The chain is built from TRBV10-3 and TRBJ1-1, with D maybe TRBD1 (6 bases). This CDR3 contains 14 residues. Germline CDR1 is ENHRY and CDR2 is SYGVKD. V lost 8 bases and J lost 4, with 17 bases in between. This CDR3 is CAISADRIGTEAFF. In DNA, the CDR3 is TGTGCCATCTCTGCTGACAGGATTGGCACTGAAGCTTTCTTT.

This clone was seen a few times. J is TRBJ1-2 and V is TRBV18; maybe TRBD1 (5 bases). Between the trimmed V and J ends, which lost 6 bases and 1 base, there was a span of 12 bases. The CDR3 runs to 14 residues. CDR1 and CDR2 from the germline V gene are KGHSH and LQKENI. The CDR3 loop is CASSPGQINYGYTF. The CDR3 DNA reads as TGTGCCAGCTCCCCAGGACAAATTAACTATGGCTACACCTTC.

V gene TRBV7-8 combines with J gene TRBJ2-1; TRBD2 matches at 11 bases. V shed 5 bases and J 2 bases; nucleotides not matched to a gene: 2. Germline V CDR1 and CDR2: SGHVS, FQNEAQ. The CDR3 extends over 15 amino acids. The DNA for the CDR3 is TGTGCCAGCAGCCCGGGACTAGCGGCCTACAATGAGCAGTTCTTC. This codes for CASSPGLAAYNEQFF.

The chain uses TRBV18 and TRBJ2-1; TRBD1 aligns across 11 bases. This CDR3 is 15 amino acids long. Trimming took 3 bases from V and 7 from J; bases not matched to a gene: 5. Germline lookup yields CDR1 KGHSH and CDR2 LQKENI. CDR3: CASSPGTGGQNEQFF. CDR3 DNA: TGTGCCAGCTCACCCGGGACAGGGGGTCAGAATGAGCAGTTCTTC. The full variable domain, its missing parts supplied by reference TRBV18 and TRBJ2-1, is NAGVMQNPRHLVRRRGQEARLRCSPMKGHSHVYWYRQLPEEGLKFMVYLQKENIIDESGMPKERFSAEFPKEGPSILRIQQVVRGDSAAYFCASSPGTGGQNEQFFGPGTRLTVL.

This chain uses TRBV15 with TRBJ1-5; 8 positions match TRBD1. V lost 8 bases and J lost 3; bases outside the gene matches: 3. The CDR3 totals 13 residues. The germline gives CDR1 LNHNV, CDR2 YYDKDF (reference sequence). The CDR3 protein is CATGTGDNQPQHF. As DNA, the CDR3 is TGTGCCACCGGGACAGGAGACAATCAGCCCCAGCATTTT. The full variable domain, completed using reference TRBV15 and TRBJ1-5, is DAMVIQNPRYQVTQFGKPVTLSCSQTLNHNVMYWYQQKSSQAPKLLFHYYDKDFNNEADTPDNFQSRRPNTSFCFLDIRSPGLGDTAMYLCATGTGDNQPQHFGDGTRLSIL.

The chain has TRBV7-2 and TRBJ1-1; a possible D gene is TRBD1 (5 bases). V shed 5 bases and J shed 1 base, with 20 bases lying between them. This CDR3 comprises 17 residues. Per germline, CDR1 SGHTA and CDR2 FQGNSA. The CDR3 DNA is TGTGCCAGCAGCAAAAGGGTAGGGGCAAGTAAGAACACTGAAGCTTTCTTT. This codes for CASSKRVGASKNTEAFF.

This chain links TRBV30 with TRBJ1-1; no clear D gene. CDR3 length: 12 residues. Germline V gene sequence: CDR1 GTSNPN, CDR2 SVGIG (reference sequence). V shed 4 bases and J shed 1 base, with 7 bases lying between them. The CDR3 spells CAWTEGNTEAFF. CDR3 in DNA: TGTGCCTGGACTGAGGGGAACACTGAAGCTTTCTTT.

V gene TRBV6-1 combines with J gene TRBJ1-5; D unclear. Germline V gene sequence: CDR1 MNHNS, CDR2 SASEGT. The CDR3 sequence is 13 residues long. Trimming pared 2 bases from V and 6 bases from J, leaving 8 bases between. The CDR3 sequence is CASSERPGQPQHF. The CDR3 DNA reads TGTGCCAGCAGTGAACGTCCGGGTCAGCCCCAGCATTTT.

The chain has TRBV6-5 and TRBJ1-1; TRBD1 is a possible D gene (6 bases). CDR1 is MNHEY and CDR2 is SVGAGI in the germline V gene. There are 14 residues in the CDR3. The V and J ends lost 6 bases and 1 base respectively, with 12 bases between them. Here the CDR3 reads CASSRGDTNTEAFF. The DNA of the CDR3 is TGTGCCAGCAGCCGTGGGGACACGAACACTGAAGCTTTCTTT.

The rearrangement joins TRBV5-4 to TRBJ1-2; the match to TRBD1 covers 7 bases. V dropped 0 bases and J dropped 4; count of bases not matched to a gene: 9. Germline V gene data show CDR1 as SGHNT and CDR2 as YYREEE (reference sequence). The CDR3 loop spans 16 amino acids. CDR3 protein: CASSLGPTGDGYGYTF. The DNA for the CDR3 is TGTGCCAGCAGCTTGGGCCCAACAGGGGACGGCTATGGCTACACCTTC.

This chain connects TRBV9 to TRBJ1-1; no reliable D call. V lost 0 bases to trimming and J lost 0 bases, with 9 bases between them. The CDR3 extends over 15 amino acids. The V gene's germline CDR1 is SGDLS and CDR2 YYNGEE. The CDR3 nucleotides read TGTGCCAGCAGCGTAGGAGCAGGATTGAACACTGAAGCTTTCTTT. The encoded protein is CASSVGAGLNTEAFF.

The chain carries TRBV10-1 and TRBJ2-2; the D gene is possibly TRBD2 (5 bases). The ends were cut back, 5 bases at V and 0 bases at J, with 7 bases in the middle. This CDR3 spans 14 amino acids. Germline values: CDR1 WNHNN, CDR2 SYGVQD (reference sequence). The CDR3 DNA reads as TGCGCCAGCAGTACTAGTCCGAACACCGGGGAGCTGTTTTTT. This sequence encodes CASSTSPNTGELFF.

The rearrangement uses TRBV11-2 and TRBJ1-1; D is uncertain. The CDR3 totals 13 residues. Trimming took off 5 bases at V and 6 bases at J, with 13 bases between the two ends. Germline CDR1 is SGHAT and CDR2 is FQNNGV. This CDR3 reads CASSTRVLAEAFF. In nucleotides, the CDR3 is TGTGCCAGCAGCACTAGGGTATTAGCTGAAGCTTTCTTT.

This chain connects TRBV19 to TRBJ2-1; possibly TRBD2 for D (7 bases). Between the trimmed V and J ends, which lost 6 bases and 6 bases, there was a span of 15 bases. From germline, CDR1 is LNHDA and CDR2 SQIVND (reference sequence). The CDR3 covers 14 residues. This CDR3 reads CASRGAGVFNEQFF. The CDR3 bases are TGTGCCAGTAGGGGGGCGGGGGTATTCAATGAGCAGTTCTTC.

This clone was counted a single time. V usage is TRBV5-4 and J usage is TRBJ2-5; D perhaps matches TRBD1 (6 bases). CDR3 size: 15 residues. Per the germline V gene, CDR1 is SGHNT and CDR2 is YYREEE (reference sequence). The V and J ends lost 4 bases and 5 bases respectively, with 18 bases between them. CDR3 in amino acids: CASSQGSGNRETQYF. The CDR3 coding sequence is TGTGCCAGCAGCCAGGGGTCAGGGAACAGGGAGACCCAGTACTTC. Looking up the rest from reference TRBV5-4 and TRBJ2-5 gives the full variable domain: ETGVTQSPTHLIKTRGQQVTLRCSSQSGHNTVSWYQQALGQGPQFIFQYYREEENGRGNFPPRFSGLQFPNYSSELNVNALELDDSALYLCASSQGSGNRETQYFGPGTRLLVL.

The chain combines TRBV4-2 with TRBJ2-3; 9 bases are shared with TRBD2. The CDR3 totals 15 residues. Per germline, CDR1 LGHNA and CDR2 YNFKEQ. V lost 1 base, J lost 6 bases, and 5 bases stayed unmatched. CDR3 protein: CASSQASGGRDTQYF. The CDR3 nucleotides are TGTGCCAGCAGCCAAGCCAGCGGGGGGCGGGATACGCAGTATTTT.

V and J are TRBV5-1 and TRBJ2-2; possibly TRBD2 for D (5 bases). From germline, CDR1 is SGHRS and CDR2 YFSETQ. Trimming took off 7 bases at V and 6 bases at J, with 19 bases between the two ends. The CDR3 has 15 amino acids. Here the CDR3 DNA reads TGCGCCAGCGGTGAGAGAGGGAACCAGGCCGGGGAGCTGTTTTTT. It translates to CASGERGNQAGELFF.

The chain links TRBV7-8 to TRBJ2-1, with D maybe TRBD2 (7 bases). Looked up from germline, CDR1 is SGHVS and CDR2 is FQNEAQ. The CDR3 contains 15 residues. V was trimmed by 6 bases and J by 0 bases, leaving 12 bases between them. CDR3 bases: TGTGCCAGCAGGGGGGGGGCTAGCTCCTACAATGAGCAGTTCTTC. It yields the protein CASRGGASSYNEQFF. The full variable domain, completed using reference TRBV7-8 and TRBJ2-1, is GAGVSQSPRYKVAKRGQDVALRCDPISGHVSLFWYQQALGQGPEFLTYFQNEAQLDKSGLPSDRFFAERPEGSVSTLKIQRTQQEDSAVYLCASRGGASSYNEQFFGPGTRLTVL.

V and J are TRBV12-5 and TRBJ2-1; 7 nucleotides match TRBD2. This CDR3 is 14 amino acids long. The germline CDR1 and CDR2 sequences are LGHNT and FRNRAP. The V segment lost 2 bases and the J segment 9 bases; nucleotides outside the gene matches: 7. The CDR3 bases are TGTGCTAGTGGTTTGAGAGCGGGGAGTAGTGAGCAGTTCTTC. This translates into CASGLRAGSSEQFF.

This clone has a single count. The chain is built from TRBV11-2 and TRBJ2-7, with D possibly matching TRBD1 (6 bases). V dropped 1 base and J dropped 3 bases, with 10 bases sitting between them. The CDR3 runs 14 residues. Germline CDR1 reads SGHAT; CDR2 reads FQNNGV. The CDR3 loop reads CASSLVPGVYEQYF. In nucleotides, the CDR3 is TGTGCCAGCAGCTTAGTCCCAGGGGTCTACGAGCAGTACTTC.